The entry that follows covers one TCR beta chain sequence. The CDR3 totals 13 residues. CDR1 SGHAT and CDR2 FQNNGV come from the germline V gene. Trimming took 7 bases from V and 7 from J, leaving 14 bases between them. This table comes from immunoSEQ multiplex PCR, and its TCRdb copy is limited to in-frame clones, with some not included. The sample has hundreds of thousands of clones, 73% seen once; the top ten hold 1.5% to 2%. The data were taken from a study of shared clonotypes between healthy human individuals. Across the study: Researchers drew samples from a couple of women and a few men aged 18 to 49.

Sequenced: memory CD4+ T cells sorted from blood. The subset here: CD45RA-negative fraction. J is TRBJ2-4 and V is TRBV11-2; tentative D call: TRBD2 (5 bases). The clonotype comes from a woman in her twenties or thirties in good health. The CDR3: CASNAAWENIQYF. The CDR3 DNA is TGTGCCAGCAATGCCGCTTGGGAGAACATTCAGTACTTC. Drawing the rest from reference TRBV11-2 and TRBJ2-4, the complete variable domain is EAGVAQSPRYKIIEKRQSVAFWCNPISGHATLYWYQQILGQGPKLLIQFQNNGVVDDSQLPKDRFSAERLKGVDSTLKIQPAKLEDSAVYLCASNAAWENIQYFGAGTRLSVL.